These T cell receptor beta chains were read from a single sample in a study of response to subunit inactivated influenza vaccine. TCRdb re-analysed the RT-PCR reads in MiXCR, keeping a single row per CDR3 protein. The profile covers fewer than 800,000 distinct CDR3 sequences, with about 15% appearing a single time and under 14% taken by the ten largest. The sequenced sample was PBMCs from blood, obtained 11 to 12 days after vaccination. The receptor set was obtained from a man aged 50 to 60 who received an inactivated influenza vaccine. Both conserved end residues are part of each CDR3. The order of the fields is CDR3 protein, CDR3 DNA, J gene, D gene, clone size, V gene. The D gene is left open where the match is weak. Clone size appears in some rows only: once, few, many, or a class for an expanded clone.

CDR3: CSARGTGAYNEKLFF
DNA: TGCAGTGCTAGAGGAACCGGGGCCTATAATGAAAAACTGTTTTTT
J: TRBJ1-4
D: NA
size: few
V: TRBV20-1

CDR3: CASSETGRWRGGYTF
DNA: TGTGCCAGCAGTGAAACGGGACGGTGGAGAGGTGGCTACACCTTC
J: TRBJ1-2
D: NA
size: few
V: TRBV27

CDR3: CASSEGVRAKNIQYF
DNA: TGTGCCAGCAGTGAGGGGGTTCGGGCCAAAAACATTCAGTACTTC
J: TRBJ2-4
D: NA
size: few
V: TRBV2

CDR3: CASTRKETQYF
DNA: TGCGCCAGCACCCGGAAAGAGACCCAGTACTTC
J: TRBJ2-5
D: NA
size: NA
V: TRBV10-2

CDR3: CASSLNLAGGNEQFF
DNA: TGCGCCAGCAGCTTGAATCTAGCGGGGGGCAATGAGCAGTTCTTC
J: TRBJ2-1
D: TRBD2
size: NA
V: TRBV5-1

CDR3: CASSFWDSNEKLFF
DNA: TGTGCCAGCAGCTTCTGGGACAGTAATGAAAAACTGTTTTTT
J: TRBJ1-4
D: TRBD1
size: many
V: TRBV7-9

CDR3: CSVEDPTSGGMYEQYF
DNA: TGCAGCGTTGAAGATCCGACTAGCGGGGGTATGTACGAGCAGTACTTC
J: TRBJ2-7
D: TRBD2
size: many
V: TRBV29-1

CDR3: CASSSQGSGSYNEQFF
DNA: TGTGCCAGCAGCTCCCAGGGGAGCGGCTCCTACAATGAGCAGTTCTTC
J: TRBJ2-1
D: NA
size: many
V: TRBV7-2

CDR3: CASSLGRGNTQYF
DNA: TGTGCCAGCAGCTTAGGAAGGGGGAATACGCAGTATTTT
J: TRBJ2-3
D: NA
size: NA
V: TRBV7-8

CDR3: CAISDRVGRYGTDTQYF
DNA: TGTGCCATCAGTGACAGGGTAGGGCGGTACGGCACAGATACGCAGTATTTT
J: TRBJ2-3
D: NA
size: NA
V: TRBV10-3

CDR3: CSASADYTYEQYF
DNA: TGCAGTGCTAGCGCGGACTATACCTACGAGCAGTACTTC
J: TRBJ2-7
D: NA
size: few
V: TRBV20-1

CDR3: CASSSPRSVAFF
DNA: TGTGCCAGCAGTTCCCCCCGATCGGTAGCTTTCTTT
J: TRBJ1-1
D: NA
size: NA
V: TRBV28

CDR3: CASSPEWRDTQYF
DNA: TGCGCCAGCAGCCCGGAGTGGAGAGATACGCAGTATTTT
J: TRBJ2-3
D: NA
size: NA
V: TRBV5-1

CDR3: CASSPQTGSNQPQHF
DNA: TGTGCCAGCTCACCTCAGACAGGTAGCAATCAGCCCCAGCATTTT
J: TRBJ1-5
D: NA
size: NA
V: TRBV18

CDR3: CASSLGGLSNEQFF
DNA: TGCGCCAGCAGCTTGGGGGGACTTTCCAATGAGCAGTTCTTC
J: TRBJ2-1
D: NA
size: many
V: TRBV5-1

CDR3: CATSRGGLADNEQFF
DNA: TGTGCCACCAGCAGAGGAGGACTAGCGGACAATGAGCAGTTCTTC
J: TRBJ2-1
D: TRBD2
size: few
V: TRBV15

CDR3: CASSAKTGTGGYEQYF
DNA: TGTGCCAGCAGTGCAAAAACCGGGACAGGGGGCTACGAGCAGTACTTC
J: TRBJ2-7
D: TRBD1
size: NA
V: TRBV25-1

CDR3: CSVSGMVIYEQYF
DNA: TGCAGCGTGAGCGGGATGGTTATCTACGAGCAGTACTTC
J: TRBJ2-7
D: TRBD2
size: few
V: TRBV29-1

CDR3: CASSLLAGGNTGELFF
DNA: TGTGCCAGCAGCTTGCTAGCGGGGGGCAACACCGGGGAGCTGTTTTTT
J: TRBJ2-2
D: TRBD2
size: NA
V: TRBV5-5

CDR3: CASRDRDGMVRNIQYF
DNA: TGTGCCAGCAGAGACAGGGATGGCATGGTGAGAAACATTCAGTACTTC
J: TRBJ2-4
D: TRBD1
size: few
V: TRBV28

CDR3: CASSHQRTDTQYF
DNA: TGTGCCAGCAGCCACCAGCGGACAGATACGCAGTATTTT
J: TRBJ2-3
D: NA
size: NA
V: TRBV4-2

CDR3: CASSFGGFVAGELFF
DNA: TGTGCCAGCAGCTTTGGGGGGTTCGTGGCCGGGGAGCTGTTTTTT
J: TRBJ2-2
D: NA
size: few
V: TRBV5-6

CDR3: CASRPGQGARSTEAFF
DNA: TGTGCCAGCAGACCGGGACAGGGGGCGCGGTCCACTGAAGCTTTCTTT
J: TRBJ1-1
D: TRBD1
size: few
V: TRBV6-5

CDR3: CSARGRRGETQYF
DNA: TGCAGTGCTAGGGGGCGGCGTGGCGAGACCCAGTACTTC
J: TRBJ2-5
D: NA
size: NA
V: TRBV20-1

CDR3: CSVEQGAYEQYF
DNA: TGCAGCGTTGAGCAGGGGGCCTACGAGCAGTACTTC
J: TRBJ2-7
D: TRBD1
size: many
V: TRBV29-1

CDR3: CASSWGLAGDTQYF
DNA: TGTGCCAGCAGTTGGGGACTAGCGGGTGATACGCAGTATTTT
J: TRBJ2-3
D: TRBD2
size: NA
V: TRBV6-5

CDR3: CASSQDRPGNNSPLHF
DNA: TGCGCCAGCAGCCAAGATCGCCCGGGGAATAATTCACCCCTCCACTTT
J: TRBJ1-6
D: NA
size: NA
V: TRBV4-3

CDR3: CASSYTSNQPQHF
DNA: TGTGCCAGCAGTTATACCAGCAATCAGCCCCAGCATTTT
J: TRBJ1-5
D: NA
size: few
V: TRBV6-2/TRBV6-3

CDR3: CASSYSDRGGSDTQYF
DNA: TGTGCCAGCAGCTACTCGGACAGGGGAGGTTCAGATACGCAGTATTTT
J: TRBJ2-3
D: TRBD1
size: NA
V: TRBV7-8

CDR3: CSARSESSHQETQYF
DNA: TGCAGTGCTAGGTCTGAATCCTCCCATCAAGAGACCCAGTACTTC
J: TRBJ2-5
D: NA
size: NA
V: TRBV20-1

CDR3: CASSLDPLAGGPNEQFF
DNA: TGTGCCAGCAGCTTAGACCCCCTAGCGGGAGGGCCAAATGAGCAGTTCTTC
J: TRBJ2-1
D: TRBD2
size: NA
V: TRBV11-2

CDR3: CSARSPGRTEQYF
DNA: TGCAGTGCTAGATCGCCGGGCCGCACTGAGCAGTACTTC
J: TRBJ2-7
D: NA
size: NA
V: TRBV20-1

CDR3: CASSFGPSLDRVIYEQYF
DNA: TGCGCCAGCAGCTTCGGTCCGAGTCTGGACAGGGTGATCTACGAGCAGTACTTC
J: TRBJ2-7
D: TRBD1
size: NA
V: TRBV5-1

CDR3: CAISDSVASTDTQYF
DNA: TGTGCCATCAGTGATTCGGTTGCTAGCACAGATACGCAGTATTTT
J: TRBJ2-3
D: NA
size: few
V: TRBV10-3

CDR3: CASSSGLTNTGELFF
DNA: TGTGCCAGCAGTTCAGGACTTACCAACACCGGGGAGCTGTTTTTT
J: TRBJ2-2
D: NA
size: NA
V: TRBV6-5

CDR3: CSASFPAGIQETQYF
DNA: TGCAGTGCTAGTTTCCCAGCGGGAATCCAAGAGACCCAGTACTTC
J: TRBJ2-5
D: TRBD2
size: few
V: TRBV20-1

CDR3: CASSQDRGDRDTQYF
DNA: TGTGCCAGCAGCCAAGACAGGGGTGACCGAGATACGCAGTATTTT
J: TRBJ2-3
D: TRBD1
size: NA
V: TRBV7-8

CDR3: CASSSGQTEAFF
DNA: TGTGCCAGCAGCTCCGGACAGACTGAAGCTTTCTTT
J: TRBJ1-1
D: NA
size: many
V: TRBV7-6

CDR3: CASKRDTRHDEQYF
DNA: TGTGCCAGCAAACGGGACACCCGGCACGACGAGCAGTACTTC
J: TRBJ2-7
D: NA
size: few
V: TRBV5-6

CDR3: CATSLGDRGSGNTIYF
DNA: TGTGCCACCAGCTTGGGAGACAGGGGTTCTGGAAACACCATATATTTT
J: TRBJ1-3
D: TRBD1
size: many
V: TRBV15

CDR3: CASSGQGPSEQYF
DNA: TGTGCCAGCAGTGGACAGGGACCGTCCGAGCAGTACTTC
J: TRBJ2-7
D: TRBD1
size: NA
V: TRBV11-1

CDR3: CASIGTGADGYTF
DNA: TGTGCCAGTATAGGGACAGGAGCTGATGGCTACACCTTC
J: TRBJ1-2
D: TRBD1
size: few
V: TRBV19

CDR3: CASSLTGRSSYNSPLHF
DNA: TGCGCCAGCAGCTTGACCGGACGGAGCTCCTATAATTCACCCCTCCACTTT
J: TRBJ1-6
D: NA
size: NA
V: TRBV5-1

CDR3: CSVKLQGPLGQYF
DNA: TGCAGTGTTAAACTCCAGGGCCCCCTCGGGCAGTACTTC
J: TRBJ2-7
D: NA
size: NA
V: TRBV20-1

CDR3: CASSYSIGAKNIQYF
DNA: TGTGCCAGCAGTTACTCGATAGGGGCCAAAAACATTCAGTACTTC
J: TRBJ2-4
D: NA
size: few
V: TRBV6-5

CDR3: CASSIGTSEGLAQYF
DNA: TGTGCCAGCAGCATCGGGACTAGCGAGGGTTTGGCCCAGTACTTC
J: TRBJ2-5
D: TRBD2
size: NA
V: TRBV11-2

CDR3: CASRVGEHEQYF
DNA: TGCGCCAGCAGGGTAGGGGAACACGAGCAGTACTTC
J: TRBJ2-7
D: NA
size: NA
V: TRBV5-1

CDR3: CSVGTSVGNTIYF
DNA: TGCAGCGTTGGAACTTCGGTAGGCAACACCATATATTTT
J: TRBJ1-3
D: NA
size: few
V: TRBV29-1

CDR3: CASSAGQGDPDF
DNA: TGTGCCAGCAGTGCGGGACAGGGGGACCCCGACTTC
J: TRBJ2-7
D: TRBD1
size: NA
V: TRBV6-2/TRBV6-3

CDR3: CSARAGQGIYEQYF
DNA: TGCAGTGCTAGAGCAGGACAGGGGATCTACGAGCAGTACTTC
J: TRBJ2-7
D: TRBD1
size: NA
V: TRBV20-1

CDR3: CATSETGTKGNQPQHF
DNA: TGTGCCACCAGTGAGACCGGGACAAAAGGCAATCAGCCCCAGCATTTT
J: TRBJ1-5
D: NA
size: NA
V: TRBV24-1

CDR3: CASKPGQGHTGELFF
DNA: TGTGCCAGCAAACCGGGACAGGGGCACACCGGGGAGCTGTTTTTT
J: TRBJ2-2
D: TRBD1
size: few
V: TRBV7-3

CDR3: CASSPTGTNQPQHF
DNA: TGTGCCAGCAGCCCAACAGGGACCAATCAGCCCCAGCATTTT
J: TRBJ1-5
D: NA
size: NA
V: TRBV5-5

CDR3: CAISELRGTNEKLFF
DNA: TGTGCCATCAGTGAGTTGAGGGGGACTAATGAAAAACTGTTTTTT
J: TRBJ1-4
D: NA
size: few
V: TRBV10-3